Listed below are T cell receptor beta chains from one sample, sequenced in a study of CD8 T cells in ankylosing spondylitis. A single record per CDR3 protein comes from TCRdb applying MiXCR to the 5' RACE reads. The table lists about 150,000 distinct CDR3 sequences, about 42% of them singletons. The sequencing sample was made of synovial fluid, either unsorted or a sorted T cell fraction (not recorded which). Receptors originate from a male donor with ankylosing spondylitis. CDR3s include the opening cysteine and the closing phenylalanine or tryptophan. A D gene is named only where the DNA matches it firmly. Not all rows give a size; the values are once, few, many and, for expanded clones, a class.

cdr3_nt cdr3_aa j_call v_call clone_size d_call
TGTGCCAGCAGCTTAGGAGGGACAGCAATTAACTATGGCTACACCTTC CASSLGGTAINYGYTF TRBJ1-2 TRBV7-9 few TRBD1
TGCGCCAGCAGCCCAAGGGGCGGGGCGGTCTACGAGCAGTACTTC CASSPRGGAVYEQYF TRBJ2-7 TRBV4-1 NA NA
TGCGCCAGCAGTCTAATCGGGGGGGCGTACTACAATGAGCAGTTCTTC CASSLIGGAYYNEQFF TRBJ2-1 TRBV4-1 NA TRBD2
TGCGCCAGCAGCCAAGACAGGGATTACCAAGAGACCCAGTACTTC CASSQDRDYQETQYF TRBJ2-5 TRBV4-1 few NA
TGCGCCAGCAGCCCCGACGAATTCCACTCACCCCTCCACTTT CASSPDEFHSPLHF TRBJ1-6 TRBV5-1 few NA
TGCAGTGCTAGACTCGAAAACCAGGACTCCTACGAGCAGTACTTC CSARLENQDSYEQYF TRBJ2-7 TRBV20-1 few NA
TGTGCCAGCAGCCCAGGGGGCGCTAGCACAGATACGCAGTATTTT CASSPGGASTDTQYF TRBJ2-3 TRBV7-3 NA TRBD1
TGTGCCAGCAGTTACGAGGGTAGAAGGGATGAGCAGTTCTTC CASSYEGRRDEQFF TRBJ2-1 TRBV6-5 NA NA
TGTGCCAGCAGTCTTATAGAGAGGGACCAGTTCTTC CASSLIERDQFF TRBJ2-1 TRBV12-3/TRBV12-4 NA NA
TGTGCCAGCAGCCAAGATCTGCCCGGAACGGAGACCCAGTACTTC CASSQDLPGTETQYF TRBJ2-5 TRBV3-1 NA NA
TGTGCCATCAAAGGGACGGGTGAAGCTTTCTTT CAIKGTGEAFF TRBJ1-1 TRBV10-3 NA NA
TGTGCCAGCAGCTCAGGGGGCCCACGCACCGATGGCTACACCTTC CASSSGGPRTDGYTF TRBJ1-2 TRBV13 NA TRBD1
TGCGCCAGCAGCTGGACTAAGACTAGCGCCTCCTACAATGAGCAGTTCTTC CASSWTKTSASYNEQFF TRBJ2-1 TRBV5-1 NA TRBD2
TGTGCCAGCAGCCTTGGCTATGAGCAGTTCTTC CASSLGYEQFF TRBJ2-1 TRBV3-1 few NA
TGTGCCAGCAGTTTATTCCCGCCAGGGAGTGGCTACACCTTC CASSLFPPGSGYTF TRBJ1-2 TRBV27 few NA
TGTGCCATCAGGAAGGGACAGGGGACCTATGAGCAGTTCTTC CAIRKGQGTYEQFF TRBJ2-1 TRBV10-3 NA TRBD1
TGCGCCAGCAGCGCCTACGGTCTACGTGGCACTGAAGCTTTCTTT CASSAYGLRGTEAFF TRBJ1-1 TRBV5-1 NA NA
TGCGCCAGCAGCTTCGTTGGGACAGGGGGAAAACTGTTTTTT CASSFVGTGGKLFF TRBJ1-4 TRBV5-1 NA TRBD1
TGTGCCAGCAGCCCTGAGGGCAGGGGTTCCTACGAGCAGTACTTC CASSPEGRGSYEQYF TRBJ2-7 TRBV12-3/TRBV12-4 NA NA
TGCGCCAGCAGCCAACCAAGCGGGAGCTCCTACAATGAGCAGTTCTTC CASSQPSGSSYNEQFF TRBJ2-1 TRBV4-1 few TRBD2
TGTGCCAGCAGTCCGGGACAGGGCTTATACAATGAGCAGTTCTTC CASSPGQGLYNEQFF TRBJ2-1 TRBV12-3/TRBV12-4 few TRBD1
TGCGCCAGCAGCTTGGAGATTCTAGCGGGAGGGCCGTTGAACAATGAGCAGTTCTTC CASSLEILAGGPLNNEQFF TRBJ2-1 TRBV5-1 few TRBD2
TGTGCCAGCTGTTTAGGCCTAGCGGGAGCAAGAGGGTTCCCCTACGAGCAGTACTTC CASCLGLAGARGFPYEQYF TRBJ2-7 TRBV12-3/TRBV12-4 NA TRBD2
NA CASSPGTGDTGELFFF TRBJ2-2 TRBV4-2 NA NA
TGTGCCAGCAGTTACACCGAGGCCGAAGACTACGAGCAGTACTTC CASSYTEAEDYEQYF TRBJ2-7 TRBV6-5 NA NA
TGCGCCAGCAGCCACCAGGGTAGCACTGAAGCTTTCTTT CASSHQGSTEAFF TRBJ1-1 TRBV4-1 few NA
TGTGCCAGCAGCCCCTTTGGAGGGCTAGCGGCAAGCACAGATACGCAGTATTTT CASSPFGGLAASTDTQYF TRBJ2-3 TRBV11-1 few TRBD2